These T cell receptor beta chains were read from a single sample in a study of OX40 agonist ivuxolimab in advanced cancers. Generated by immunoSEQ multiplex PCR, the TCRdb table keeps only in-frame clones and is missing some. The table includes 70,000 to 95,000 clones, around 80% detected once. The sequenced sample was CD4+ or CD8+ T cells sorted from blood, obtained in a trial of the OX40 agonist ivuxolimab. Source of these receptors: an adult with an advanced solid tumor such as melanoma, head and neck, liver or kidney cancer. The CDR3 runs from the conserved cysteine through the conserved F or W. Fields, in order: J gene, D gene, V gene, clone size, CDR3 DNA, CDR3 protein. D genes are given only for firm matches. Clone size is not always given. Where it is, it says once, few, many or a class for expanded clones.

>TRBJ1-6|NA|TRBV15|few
TGTGCCACCAGCAGAGTGGGGGCCGGGAATTCACCCCTCCACTTT
CATSRVGAGNSPLHF
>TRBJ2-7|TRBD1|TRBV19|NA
TGTGCCAGTAGTATAGATCACCTAGGGCTTCGGACAGGGGGCTCGGACGAGCAGTACTTC
CASSIDHLGLRTGGSDEQYF
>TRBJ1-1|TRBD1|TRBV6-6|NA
TGTGCCAGCAGTCATGGACAGGCCATGAACACTGAAGCTTTCTTT
CASSHGQAMNTEAFF
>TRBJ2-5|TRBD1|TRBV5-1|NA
TGCGCCAGCAGCTTCAGGGGGCAAGAGACCCAGTACTTC
CASSFRGQETQYF
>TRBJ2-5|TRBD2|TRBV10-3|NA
TGTGCCATATCGGGGGGCCAAGAGACCCAGTACTTC
CAISGGQETQYF
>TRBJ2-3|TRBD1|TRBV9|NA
TGTGCCAGCAGCCAGGGACAGACTAGCACAGATACGCAGTATTTT
CASSQGQTSTDTQYF
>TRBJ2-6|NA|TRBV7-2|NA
TGTGCCAGCACCCAATCTGGGGCCAACGTCCTGACTTTC
CASTQSGANVLTF
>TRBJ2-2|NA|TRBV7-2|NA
TGTGCCAGCAGCATTGGACCAAACACCGGGGAGCTGTTTTTT
CASSIGPNTGELFF
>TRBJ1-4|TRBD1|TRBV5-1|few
TGCGCCAGCAGCTTCGGAGGACAGGGAGCTAATGAAAAACTGTTTTTT
CASSFGGQGANEKLFF
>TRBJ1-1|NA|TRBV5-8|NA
TGTGCCAGCAACGCTGCGGTGAACACTGAAGCTTTCTTT
CASNAAVNTEAFF
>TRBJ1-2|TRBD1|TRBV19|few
TGTGCCAGTAGTATATCCGCGACAGGGAACTATGGCTACACCTTC
CASSISATGNYGYTF
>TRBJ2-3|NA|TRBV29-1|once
TGCAGCGTTGACGGGTTTTCAACAGATACGCAGTATTTT
CSVDGFSTDTQYF
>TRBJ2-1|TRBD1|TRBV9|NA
TGTGCCAGCAGCCCTCAGACAGGGCGCTATGAGCAGTTCTTC
CASSPQTGRYEQFF
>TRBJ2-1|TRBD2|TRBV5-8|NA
TGTGCCAGCAGCCGACTAGCTGGAGAGCAGTTCTTC
CASSRLAGEQFF
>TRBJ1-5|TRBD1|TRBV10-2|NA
TGCGCCAGCAGTGACGCCCAGACAGGGCGAAAGCAGCCCCAGCATTTT
CASSDAQTGRKQPQHF
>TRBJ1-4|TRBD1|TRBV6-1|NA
TGTGCCAGCAGTAGGGGGCTGAATGAAAAACTGTTTTTT
CASSRGLNEKLFF
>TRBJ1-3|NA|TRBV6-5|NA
TGTGCCAGCAGGACTCCTGTGGGAGGAAACACCATATATTTT
CASRTPVGGNTIYF
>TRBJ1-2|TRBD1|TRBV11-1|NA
TGTGCCAGCAGCTCGGGACAGCCGACTTCCTATGGCTACACCTTC
CASSSGQPTSYGYTF
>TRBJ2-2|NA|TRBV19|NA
TGTGCCAGTAGTAACAGGGCTTTGAACACCGGGGAGCTGTTTTTT
CASSNRALNTGELFF
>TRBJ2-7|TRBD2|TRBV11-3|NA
TGTGCCAGCAGCCCGACTAGCGGGAGCTCCTACGAGCAGTACTTC
CASSPTSGSSYEQYF
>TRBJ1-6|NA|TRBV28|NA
TGTGCCAGCAGTCCTTGGGGGTTAGAGAATTCACCCCTCCACTTT
CASSPWGLENSPLHF
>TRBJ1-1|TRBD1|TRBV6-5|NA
TGTGCCAGCAGTACGGGACAGGGGGCGAGGGGTGAAGCTTTCTTT
CASSTGQGARGEAFF
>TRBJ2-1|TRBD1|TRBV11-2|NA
TGTGCCAGCAGCGATACAGGGGGGTCCTACAATGAGCAGTTCTTC
CASSDTGGSYNEQFF
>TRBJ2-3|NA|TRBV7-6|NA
TGTGCCAGCAGCCCGACAGGGATGGGGGGGACGCAGTATTTT
CASSPTGMGGTQYF
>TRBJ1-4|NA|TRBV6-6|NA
TGTGCCAGCGGGAGCAATGGTGAAAAACTGTTTTTT
CASGSNGEKLFF
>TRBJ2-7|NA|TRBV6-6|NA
TGTGCCAGCACCCCCGGGGGCGAGCAGTACTTC
CASTPGGEQYF